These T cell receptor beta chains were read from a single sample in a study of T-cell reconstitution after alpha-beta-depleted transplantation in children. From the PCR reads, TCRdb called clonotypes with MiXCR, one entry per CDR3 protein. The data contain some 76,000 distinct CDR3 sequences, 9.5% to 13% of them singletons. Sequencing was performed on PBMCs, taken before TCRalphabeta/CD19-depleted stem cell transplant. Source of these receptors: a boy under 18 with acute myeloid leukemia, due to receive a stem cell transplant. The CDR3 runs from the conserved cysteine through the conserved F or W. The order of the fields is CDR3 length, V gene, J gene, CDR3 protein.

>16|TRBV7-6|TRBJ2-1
CASSLDPRVSYNEQFF
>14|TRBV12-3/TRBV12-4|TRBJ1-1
CASTVLSVNTEAFF
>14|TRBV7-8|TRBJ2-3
CASSRDRSTDTQYF
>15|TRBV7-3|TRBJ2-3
CASSSTTGYTDTQYF
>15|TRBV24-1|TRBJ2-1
CATSRPSGAYNEQFF
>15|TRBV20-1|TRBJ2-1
CSAAAGASSYNEQFF
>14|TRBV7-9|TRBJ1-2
CASTTRMRNYGYTF
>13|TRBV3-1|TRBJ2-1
CASSPNYDNEQFF
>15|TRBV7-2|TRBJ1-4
CASSLINRPNEKLFF
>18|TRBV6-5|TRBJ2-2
CASSSLTGTGLGTGELFF
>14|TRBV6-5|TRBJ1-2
CASSRDRENYGYTF
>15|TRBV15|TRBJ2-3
CATSIGGPSTDTQYF
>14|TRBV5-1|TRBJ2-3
CASSPGHGTDTQYF
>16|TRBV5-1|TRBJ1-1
CATRQEMARMNTEAFF
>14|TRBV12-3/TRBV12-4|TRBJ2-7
CASSRDTPSYEQYF
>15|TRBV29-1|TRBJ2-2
CSAGGTGGATGELFF
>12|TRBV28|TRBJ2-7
CASSLMFYEQYF
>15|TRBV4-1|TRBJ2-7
CASSQDRLAVYEQYF
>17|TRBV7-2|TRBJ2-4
CASSFPRGELAKNIQYF
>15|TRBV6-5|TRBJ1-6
CASSYSDSLNSPLHF
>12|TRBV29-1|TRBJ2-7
CSVEDGGGEQYF
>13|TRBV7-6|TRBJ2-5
CASSLAGPETQYF
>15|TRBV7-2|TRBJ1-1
CASSYTGGRESEAFF
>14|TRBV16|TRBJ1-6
CASSSGAGNSPLHF
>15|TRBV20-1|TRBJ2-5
CSAISAASGQETQYF
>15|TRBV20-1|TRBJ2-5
CSTPEGAGVVETQYF
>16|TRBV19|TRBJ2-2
CASSKPSGGNTGELFF
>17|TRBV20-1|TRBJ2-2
CCARSPANGRNTGQLFF
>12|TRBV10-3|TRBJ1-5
CAIKDTAGPQHF
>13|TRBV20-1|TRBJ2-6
CSARVPGANVLTF
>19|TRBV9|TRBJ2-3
CASSEGTSGNHLYTDTQYF
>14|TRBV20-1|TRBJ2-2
CSASRRVNTGELFF
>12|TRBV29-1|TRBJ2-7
CSFLRDPNEQYF
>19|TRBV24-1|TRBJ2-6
CATSDTPGQGHSGANVLTF
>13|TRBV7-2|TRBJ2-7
CASSLVVSYEQYF
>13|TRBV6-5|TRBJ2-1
CASSYLGDNEQFF
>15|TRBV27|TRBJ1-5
CASSSHMGGNQPQHF
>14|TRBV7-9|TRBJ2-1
CASSPSTKPVGQFF
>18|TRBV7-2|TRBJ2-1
CASSFRLAGGFTYNEQFF
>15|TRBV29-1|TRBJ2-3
CSTRASGVNEDTQYF
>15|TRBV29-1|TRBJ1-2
CSALGTAEKNYGYTF
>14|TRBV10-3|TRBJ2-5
CAIGRDLLSETQYF
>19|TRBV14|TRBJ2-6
CASSQDDWLTGSGANVLTF
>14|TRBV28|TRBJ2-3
CASSYENHLGTQYF
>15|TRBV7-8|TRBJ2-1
CASSTRILVANEQFF
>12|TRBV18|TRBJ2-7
CASSVTGVEQYF
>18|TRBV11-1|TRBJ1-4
CASSLMSRGGSGNEKLFF